This entry concerns a single T cell receptor beta chain. The antigen remains undetermined. The data stem from a study of cytomegalovirus exposure and HLA in healthy donors. The study, taken as a whole, reports: The productive fraction for most TCR beta V segments was about 87% or about 30% in an earlier analysis. The dataset shows that most TCR sequences were rare, while some public TCRs occurred in many donors. According to a later analysis, most TCR beta chains associated with CMV appeared HLA-restricted.

Primers for the PCR totalled 60 Vbeta and 13 Jbeta. The repertoire was sequenced with immunoSEQ multiplex PCR; TCRdb's copy has only in-frame clones and lacks some. There are 95,000 to 100,000 clones in the sample; around three quarters occur only once, and approximately 2% lies in the top ten. CDR3 length: 17 residues. The germline gives CDR1 SGHRS, CDR2 YFSETQ. Trimming cost V 5 bases and J 2 bases; bases outside gene matches: 11. The V gene is TRBV5-1, the J gene TRBJ2-3, with TRBD2 identical over 10 bases. The receptor was isolated from a middle-aged man in good health and CMV-seronegative. Sequenced sample: PBMCs. CDR3 nucleotide sequence: TGCGCCAGCAGTTCCTCCCGGACTAGCGGACCCACAGATACGCAGTATTTT. It encodes CASSSSRTSGPTDTQYF.